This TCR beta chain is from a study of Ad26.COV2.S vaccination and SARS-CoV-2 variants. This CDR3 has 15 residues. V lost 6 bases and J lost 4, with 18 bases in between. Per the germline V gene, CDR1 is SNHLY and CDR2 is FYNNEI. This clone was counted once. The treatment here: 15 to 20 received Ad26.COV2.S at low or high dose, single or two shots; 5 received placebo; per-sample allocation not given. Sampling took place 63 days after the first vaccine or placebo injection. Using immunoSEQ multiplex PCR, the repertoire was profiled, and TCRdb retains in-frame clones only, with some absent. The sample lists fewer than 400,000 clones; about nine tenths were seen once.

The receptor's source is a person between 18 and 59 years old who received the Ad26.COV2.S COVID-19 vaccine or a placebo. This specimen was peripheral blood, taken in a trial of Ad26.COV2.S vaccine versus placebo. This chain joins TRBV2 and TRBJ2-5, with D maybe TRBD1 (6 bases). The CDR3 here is CASSKGTQGTETQYF. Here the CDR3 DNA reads TGTGCCAGCAGCAAAGGGACCCAGGGGACAGAGACCCAGTACTTC.